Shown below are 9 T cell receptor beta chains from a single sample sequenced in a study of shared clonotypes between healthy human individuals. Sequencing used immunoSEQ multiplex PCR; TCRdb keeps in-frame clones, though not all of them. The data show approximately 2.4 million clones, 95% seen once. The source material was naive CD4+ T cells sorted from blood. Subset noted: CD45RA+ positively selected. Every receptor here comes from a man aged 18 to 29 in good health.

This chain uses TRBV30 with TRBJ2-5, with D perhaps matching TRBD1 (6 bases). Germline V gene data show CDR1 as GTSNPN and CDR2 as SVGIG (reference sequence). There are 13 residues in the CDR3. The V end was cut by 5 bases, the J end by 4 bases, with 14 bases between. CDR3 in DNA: TGTGCCTGGGGGAGTGGGGGCCTAGAGACCCAGTACTTC. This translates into CAWGSGGLETQYF.

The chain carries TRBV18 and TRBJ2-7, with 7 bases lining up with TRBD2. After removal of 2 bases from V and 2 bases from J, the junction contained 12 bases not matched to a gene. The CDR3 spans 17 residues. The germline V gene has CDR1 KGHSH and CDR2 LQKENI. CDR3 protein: CASSPVSLAASTYEQYF. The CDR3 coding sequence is TGTGCCAGCTCACCAGTCTCCCTAGCGGCTTCCACCTACGAGCAGTACTTC.

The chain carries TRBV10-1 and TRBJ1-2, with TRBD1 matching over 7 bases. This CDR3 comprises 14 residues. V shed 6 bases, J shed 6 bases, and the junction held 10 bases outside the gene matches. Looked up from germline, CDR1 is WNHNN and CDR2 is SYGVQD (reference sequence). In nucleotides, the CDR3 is TGCGCCAGCAGCGCCGACAGGGCCAGGGATGGCTACACCTTC. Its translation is CASSADRARDGYTF.

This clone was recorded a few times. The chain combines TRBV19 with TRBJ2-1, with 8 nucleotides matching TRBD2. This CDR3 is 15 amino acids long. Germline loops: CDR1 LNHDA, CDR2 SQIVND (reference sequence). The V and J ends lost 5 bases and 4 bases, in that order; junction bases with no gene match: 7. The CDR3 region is CASSLTSGLYNEQFF. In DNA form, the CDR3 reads TGTGCCAGTAGTCTAACTAGCGGCCTTTACAATGAGCAGTTCTTC.

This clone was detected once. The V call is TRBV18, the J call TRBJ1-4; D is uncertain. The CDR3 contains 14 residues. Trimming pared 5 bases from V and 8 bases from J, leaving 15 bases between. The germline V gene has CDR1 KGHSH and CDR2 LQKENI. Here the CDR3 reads CASSSASNSEKLFF. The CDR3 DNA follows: TGTGCCAGCTCATCGGCCTCTAATAGCGAAAAACTGTTTTTT.

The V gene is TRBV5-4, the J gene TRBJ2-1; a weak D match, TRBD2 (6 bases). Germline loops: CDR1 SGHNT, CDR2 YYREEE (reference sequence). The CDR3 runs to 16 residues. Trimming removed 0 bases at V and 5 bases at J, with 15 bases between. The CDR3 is CASSLVASENNNEQFF. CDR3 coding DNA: TGTGCCAGCAGCTTGGTGGCTAGCGAGAACAACAATGAGCAGTTCTTC.

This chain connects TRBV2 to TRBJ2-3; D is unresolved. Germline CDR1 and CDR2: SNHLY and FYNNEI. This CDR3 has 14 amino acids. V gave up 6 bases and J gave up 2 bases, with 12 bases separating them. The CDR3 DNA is TGTGCCAGCAGACTCCGAGAGACCACAGATACGCAGTATTTT. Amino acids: CASRLRETTDTQYF.

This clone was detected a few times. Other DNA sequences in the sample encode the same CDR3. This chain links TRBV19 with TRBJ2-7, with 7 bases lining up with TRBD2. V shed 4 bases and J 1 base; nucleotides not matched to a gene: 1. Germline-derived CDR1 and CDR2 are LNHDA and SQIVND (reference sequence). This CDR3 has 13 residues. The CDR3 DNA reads TGTGCCAGTAGTAAAGCGGGGTCCTACGAGCAGTACTTC. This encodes CASSKAGSYEQYF. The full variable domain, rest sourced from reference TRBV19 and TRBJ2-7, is DGGITQSPKYLFRKEGQNVTLSCEQNLNHDAMYWYRQDPGQGLRLIYYSQIVNDFQKGDIAEGYSVSREKKESFPLTVTSAQKNPTAFYLCASSKAGSYEQYFGPGTRLTVT.

The CDR3 spells CASSSWGLTGELFF. The CDR3 DNA is TGTGCCAGCAGCTCCTGGGGCTTGACCGGGGAGCTGTTTTTT. The chain links TRBV13 to TRBJ2-2; maybe TRBD1 (5 bases). The CDR3 consists of 14 residues. Germline CDR1 reads PRHDT; CDR2 reads FYEKMQ (reference sequence). V dropped 4 bases and J dropped 5 bases, with 11 bases sitting between them. Full variable domain (remainder filled in from reference TRBV13 and TRBJ2-2): AAGVIQSPRHLIKEKRETATLKCYPIPRHDTVYWYQQGPGQDPQFLISFYEKMQSDKGSIPDRFSAQQFSDYHSELNMSSLELGDSALYFCASSSWGLTGELFFGEGSRLTVL.